This T cell receptor beta chain was obtained from a study of beta chain features in type 1 diabetes. Of the isolated RNA, all was reverse transcribed, and so the sequenced material was expressed TCRB transcripts. Sequencing was performed with immunoSEQ multiplex PCR; in TCRdb, only in-frame clones are kept and a portion is missing. The sample yields roughly 380,000 clones, around a fifth seen once. Only one count was recorded for this clone. The germline V gene encodes CDR1 SQVTM and CDR2 ANQGSEA. This CDR3 is built from 13 residues. The specimen sequenced was naive CD4+ T cells from blood. This chain uses TRBV29-1 with TRBJ2-5, with a possible D match to TRBD1 (5 bases). The J call is in doubt because the DNA end fits TRBJ2-7 better. The sequence derives from a woman in her late teens or twenties in good health. The CDR3 DNA follows: TGCAGCGTTGGGACAACGTCCTCCTACGAGCAGTACTTC. It translates to CSVGTTSSYEQYF.